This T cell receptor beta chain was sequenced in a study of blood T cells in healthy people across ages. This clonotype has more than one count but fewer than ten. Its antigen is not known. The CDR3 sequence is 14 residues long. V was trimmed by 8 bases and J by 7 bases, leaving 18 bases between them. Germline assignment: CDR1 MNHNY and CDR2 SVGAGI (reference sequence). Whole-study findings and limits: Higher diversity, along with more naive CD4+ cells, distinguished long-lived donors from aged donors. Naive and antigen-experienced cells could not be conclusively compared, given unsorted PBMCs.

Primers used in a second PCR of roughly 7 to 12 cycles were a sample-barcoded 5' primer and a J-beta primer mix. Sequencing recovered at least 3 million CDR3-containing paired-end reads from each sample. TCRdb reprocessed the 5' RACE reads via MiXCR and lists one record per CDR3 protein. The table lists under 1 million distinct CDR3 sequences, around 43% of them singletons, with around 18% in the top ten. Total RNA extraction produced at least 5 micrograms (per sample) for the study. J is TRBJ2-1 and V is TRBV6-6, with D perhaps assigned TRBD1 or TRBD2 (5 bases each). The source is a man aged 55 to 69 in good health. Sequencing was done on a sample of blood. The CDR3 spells CASCPGASLNEQFF. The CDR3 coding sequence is TGTGCCAGCTGCCCCGGGGCCTCTTTGAATGAGCAGTTCTTC.